The 23 T cell receptor beta chains reported below all come from one sample, sequenced in a study of control samples from healthy donors and cancer patients. Sequenced by immunoSEQ multiplex PCR; TCRdb stores in-frame clones only, minus some. The data hold 150,000 to 200,000 clones, with around nine tenths observed a single time. The source material was blood. The receptors were gathered from a woman aged 25 to 45 in good health.

The chain employs TRBV5-5 and TRBJ2-7, with D perhaps given as TRBD1 or TRBD2 (5 bases each). Trimming removed 2 bases at V and 2 bases at J, with 17 bases between. The germline CDR1 and CDR2 sequences are SGHKS and YYEKEE (reference sequence). The CDR3 loop spans 16 amino acids. In DNA, the CDR3 is TGTGCCAGCAGCTTCGAGTGGCCGGGGACCCCCTACGAGCAGTACTTC. It is translated as CASSFEWPGTPYEQYF.

The CDR3 spells CASSQAITSTDTQYF. DNA for the CDR3: TGTGCCAGCAGCCAAGCGATCACAAGCACAGATACGCAGTATTTT. The J gene is TRBJ2-3, the V gene TRBV3-1 (or the pseudogene TRBV3-2); D uncertain. The V gene's germline CDR1 is LGHDT and CDR2 YNNKEL (reference sequence). This CDR3 comprises 15 residues. Trimming removed 1 base from V and 0 bases from J, with 8 bases in between.

This sequence joins TRBV24-1 and TRBJ2-5, with unresolved D. The V gene lost 3 bases and the J gene lost 3 bases, with 7 bases spanning the gap. This CDR3 is built from 13 residues. Germline loops: CDR1 KGHDR, CDR2 SFDVKD. This CDR3 is CATSDPGEETQYF. DNA for the CDR3: TGTGCCACCAGTGATCCAGGCGAAGAGACCCAGTACTTC.

The gene calls are TRBV11-1 and TRBJ2-1; the D call may be TRBD1 or TRBD2 (5 bases each). V gave up 1 base and J gave up 2 bases, with 9 bases separating them. The CDR3 length is 15 residues. Germline CDR1 and CDR2: SGHAT and FQDESV (reference sequence). CDR3 nucleotides: TGTGCCAGCAGCTTAGGGGACGGCGCCTACAATGAGCAGTTCTTC. Amino acid sequence: CASSLGDGAYNEQFF.

The V call is TRBV28, the J call TRBJ2-5, with TRBD2 identical over 9 bases. The V segment lost 11 bases and the J segment 2 bases; nucleotides outside the gene matches: 12. Germline V lookup: CDR1 MDHEN, CDR2 SYDVKM. The CDR3 has 15 residues. The CDR3 loop is CAARVASGAQETQYF. The CDR3, as DNA: TGTGCCGCTCGGGTCGCTAGCGGGGCACAAGAGACCCAGTACTTC.

The chain uses TRBV4-1 and TRBJ1-2; D not certain. Germline CDR1 MGHRA, CDR2 YSYEKL. Trimming stripped 0 bases from V and 4 bases from J, with 12 bases between. CDR3 length equals 15 residues. CDR3 protein: CASSQEIRQIYGYTF. CDR3 bases: TGCGCCAGCAGCCAAGAAATAAGGCAGATCTATGGCTACACCTTC.

The chain couples TRBV4-2 to TRBJ2-2; either TRBD1 or TRBD2 may fit D (5 bases each). The V and J ends lost 4 bases and 4 bases respectively, with 19 bases between them. CDR1 and CDR2 from the germline V gene are LGHNA and YNFKEQ. This CDR3 is built from 17 residues. The CDR3: CASSPLPQGGGTGELFF. The CDR3 DNA reads TGTGCCAGCAGCCCTCTGCCTCAGGGTGGAGGCACCGGGGAGCTGTTTTTT.

The rearrangement links TRBV27 to TRBJ2-1, with 10 bases matching TRBD1. The CDR3 totals 17 residues. J lost 2 bases, V lost 5 bases, and 9 bases had no gene match. Germline CDR1 MNHEY, CDR2 SMNVEV (reference sequence). The CDR3 DNA reads as TGTGCCAGCAGTGTCTACCCCGGGACAGGGGCCTACAATGAGCAGTTCTTC. As protein: CASSVYPGTGAYNEQFF.

The chain carries TRBV30 and TRBJ2-7, with D unclear. Trimming pared 2 bases from V and 3 bases from J, leaving 11 bases between. The germline gives CDR1 GTSNPN, CDR2 SVGIG (reference sequence). The CDR3 totals 13 residues. CDR3 nucleotides: TGTGCCTGGAGTTATGACACGAGCTACGAGCAGTACGTC. Protein sequence: CAWSYDTSYEQYV.

The CDR3 reads CASSQAGAAGTGELFF. The CDR3 DNA is TGTGCCAGCAGCCAGGCGGGGGCGGCGGGCACCGGGGAGCTGTTTTTT. V gene TRBV4-2 combines with J gene TRBJ2-2; maybe TRBD2 (7 bases). V lost 3 bases and J lost 4, with 15 bases in between. Germline loops: CDR1 LGHNA, CDR2 YNFKEQ. The CDR3 totals 16 residues.

This chain uses TRBV3-1 (or the pseudogene TRBV3-2) with TRBJ1-4; 8 bases fit TRBD1. Per the germline V gene, CDR1 is LGHDT and CDR2 is YNNKEL (reference sequence). This CDR3 is 16 amino acids long. After removal of 4 bases from V and 0 bases from J, the junction contained 4 bases not matched to a gene. The CDR3 sequence is CASSLRTGPTNEKLFF. The CDR3, as DNA: TGTGCCAGCAGCCTCCGGACAGGGCCAACTAATGAAAAACTGTTTTTT.

The chain uses TRBV6-6 and TRBJ1-5; a possible D gene is TRBD1 (5 bases). Trimming left V 6 bases short and J 2 bases short, with 17 bases between. Germline assignment: CDR1 MNHNY and CDR2 SVGAGI (reference sequence). The CDR3 sequence is 16 residues long. CDR3 DNA sequence: TGTGCCAGCAGGGCTCAGGGAACCGGGGGCAATCAGCCCCAGCATTTT. It yields the protein CASRAQGTGGNQPQHF.

This clone was seen a few times. This chain joins TRBV28 and TRBJ2-1; TRBD2 is a possible D gene (5 bases). The CDR3 has 14 residues. V was trimmed by 11 bases and J by 3 bases, leaving 17 bases between them. Per the germline V gene, CDR1 is MDHEN and CDR2 is SYDVKM. This chain's CDR3 is CACSGISFYNEQFF. The CDR3 bases are TGTGCCTGTTCCGGGATTTCATTCTACAATGAGCAGTTCTTC.

The V call is TRBV19, the J call TRBJ2-3; D possibly matches TRBD1 or TRBD2 (5 bases each). CDR3 length equals 18 residues. Germline V CDR1 and CDR2: LNHDA, SQIVND (reference sequence). With 4 bases removed from V and 2 bases from J, the gap between germline ends came to 22 bases. The CDR3 loop reads CASSTLRRRVGDTDTQYF. DNA for the CDR3: TGTGCCAGTAGTACCTTACGGCGCAGGGTCGGGGACACAGATACGCAGTATTTT.

V and J are TRBV3-1 (or the pseudogene TRBV3-2) and TRBJ2-5, with D perhaps matching TRBD1 (5 bases). With 3 bases removed from V and 5 bases from J, the gap between germline ends came to 16 bases. CDR3 length: 15 amino acids. Germline lookup yields CDR1 LGHDT and CDR2 YNNKEL (reference sequence). This chain's CDR3 is CASSQGRQPVETQYF. CDR3 sequence (DNA): TGTGCCAGCAGCCAGGGTCGACAGCCTGTGGAGACCCAGTACTTC.

The chain recombines TRBV27 with TRBJ1-4; unclear D gene. From germline, CDR1 is MNHEY and CDR2 SMNVEV (reference sequence). This CDR3 has 15 amino acids. Trimming removed 7 bases from V and 8 bases from J, with 20 bases in between. Here the CDR3 reads CASIEWGGSREKLFF. Here the CDR3 DNA reads TGTGCCAGCATAGAATGGGGAGGAAGTCGGGAAAAACTGTTTTTT.

The CDR3 sequence is CASSSTGDTQYF. CDR3 nucleotides: TGTGCCAGCAGCTCCACAGGAGATACGCAGTATTTT. The chain has TRBV7-9 and TRBJ2-3; D may be TRBD1 (5 bases). CDR3 length equals 12 residues. V gave up 4 bases and J gave up 5 bases, with 7 bases separating them. Germline CDR1 reads SEHNR; CDR2 reads FQNEAQ (reference sequence).

This clone has just one count. The junction shows a germline mismatch at one end, possibly a read error. The chain recombines TRBV29-1 with TRBJ1-4, with 7 nucleotides matching TRBD1. Germline assignment: CDR1 SQVTM and CDR2 ANQGSEA. This CDR3 has 14 amino acids. The CDR3 sequence: CSAETIWTDRKLFF. The CDR3 coding sequence is TGCAGCGCTGAAACAATCTGGACGGACAGGAAACTGTTTTTT.

The J gene is TRBJ2-5, the V gene TRBV7-9; D may be TRBD2 (6 bases). The germline V and J ends were trimmed by 6 bases and 4 bases, with 18 bases remaining between them. The germline V gene encodes CDR1 SEHNR and CDR2 FQNEAQ (reference sequence). This CDR3 spans 15 amino acids. The CDR3 reads CASRRRPGVGETQYF. CDR3 sequence (DNA): TGTGCCAGCAGACGAAGACCGGGGGTGGGAGAGACCCAGTACTTC.

This chain connects TRBV27 to TRBJ2-4, with D perhaps assigned TRBD1 or TRBD2 (7 bases each). V lost 6 bases and J 4 bases, leaving 19 bases between the germline ends. CDR3 length equals 16 residues. Germline CDR1 reads MNHEY; CDR2 reads SMNVEV (reference sequence). CDR3 in DNA: TGTGCCAGCAGCCGCCCCAGGGGGGGTTGTAAAAACATTCAGTACTTC. It codes for CASSRPRGGCKNIQYF.

About this clone itself: One end of the junction fails to match germline, which may point to a read error. The chain employs TRBV7-7 and TRBJ1-3; D may be TRBD1 (5 bases). Per germline, CDR1 SSHAT and CDR2 FNYEAQ (reference sequence). CDR3 length: 14 amino acids. CDR3 sequence (DNA): TGTGCTAGCAGCTCCGGGGGGACGGGAAACACCATATATTTT. Amino acid sequence: CASSSGGTGNTIYF. Looking up the rest from reference TRBV7-7 and TRBJ1-3 gives the full variable domain: GAGVSQSPRYKVTKRGQDVTLRCDPISSHATLYWYQQALGQGPEFLTYFNYEAQPDKSGLPSDRFSAERPEGSISTLTIQRTEQRDSAMYRCASSSGGTGNTIYFGEGSWLTVV.

The chain combines TRBV5-6 with TRBJ1-1; no firm D call. Trimming cost V 0 bases and J 3 bases, with 9 bases left between them. The CDR3 is 14 residues long. The germline V gene has CDR1 SGHDT and CDR2 YYEEEE. The CDR3 region has the DNA TGTGCCAGCAGCTTGGGGGCCGCGGACACTGAAGCTTTCTTT. Translating gives CASSLGAADTEAFF.

The chain couples TRBV5-1 to TRBJ2-3; 8 bases map to TRBD2. The CDR3 loop spans 16 amino acids. From germline, CDR1 is SGHRS and CDR2 YFSETQ. The junction had 7 bases not matched to a gene; V was cut back by 4 bases and J by 0 bases. CDR3 sequence: CASSLIAGSSTDTQYF. The CDR3 DNA is TGCGCCAGCAGCCTCATAGCGGGGTCTAGCACAGATACGCAGTATTTT.